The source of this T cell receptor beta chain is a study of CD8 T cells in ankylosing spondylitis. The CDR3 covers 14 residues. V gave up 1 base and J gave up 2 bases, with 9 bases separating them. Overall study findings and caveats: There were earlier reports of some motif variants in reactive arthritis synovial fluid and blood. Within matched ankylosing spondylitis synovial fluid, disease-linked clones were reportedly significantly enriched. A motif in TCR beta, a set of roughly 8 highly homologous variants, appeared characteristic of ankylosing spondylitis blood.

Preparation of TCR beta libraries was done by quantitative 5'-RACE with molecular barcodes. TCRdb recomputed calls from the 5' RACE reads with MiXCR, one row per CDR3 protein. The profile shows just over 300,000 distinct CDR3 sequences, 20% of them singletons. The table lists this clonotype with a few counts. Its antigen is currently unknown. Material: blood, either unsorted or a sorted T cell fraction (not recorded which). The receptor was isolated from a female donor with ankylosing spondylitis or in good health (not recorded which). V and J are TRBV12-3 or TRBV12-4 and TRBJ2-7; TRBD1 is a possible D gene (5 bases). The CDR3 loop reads CASSLGHRTYEQYF. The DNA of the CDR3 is TGTGCCAGCAGTTTAGGCCACAGGACCTACGAGCAGTACTTC.